This T cell receptor (beta chain) was retrieved from a study of brain T cells in children with intractable seizures. The time point here: blood from clinic visit 5 months post-surgery; TSC patient then seizure free. Only cases whose brain tissue showed the highest T cell transcript signatures were sequenced. Pre-surgery treatment included at least one anti-epileptic drug. Assay used: immunoSEQ multiplex PCR; TCRdb lists only in-frame clones, some missing. Here the sample spans about 340,000 clones, more than 85% being singletons. General study findings and limits: Clones missing pre-surgery may reflect undersampling of that blood sample. HCMV serostatus was not known, and viral specificity came from CDR3 similarity only.

A remark on this clone: The target antigen is unknown.

Germline CDR1 and CDR2: SQVTM and ANQGSEA. Trimming took 1 base from V and 10 from J, leaving 14 bases between them. The CDR3 consists of 13 residues. The V gene is TRBV29-1, the J gene TRBJ2-1; a weak D match, TRBD2 (6 bases). This TCR came from a boy under three years old with tuberous sclerosis and intractable seizures. The sequenced sample was peripheral blood, obtained roughly 5 months after surgery. CDR3 sequence (DNA): TGCAGCGTTGAAGGGAGGGCCTCTGGGGAGCAGTTCTTC. Amino acids: CSVEGRASGEQFF.